These 22 T cell receptor beta chains were sequenced from one sample in a study of T cells after somatic rescue of genetic block. Data came from immunoSEQ multiplex PCR; TCRdb stores just in-frame clones and leaves some out. The table shows 14,000 to 15,000 clones, with approximately 76% occurring only once. The sequenced sample consisted of peripheral blood mononuclear cells (PBMCs). The receptors stem from a boy younger than 18.

The CDR3 DNA sequence: TGCGCCAGCAGCCGGGACCGCCCGAACACCGGGGAGCTGTTTTTT. Its translation: CASSRDRPNTGELFF. This chain uses TRBV5-1 with TRBJ2-2; D is perhaps TRBD1 or TRBD2 (5 bases each). Trimming took 4 bases from V and 0 from J, leaving 10 bases between them. CDR1 is SGHRS, CDR2 YFSETQ, per germline. The CDR3 runs to 15 residues.

V gene TRBV4-1 combines with J gene TRBJ1-6; 8 nucleotides match TRBD1. V lost 0 bases, J lost 9 bases, and 4 bases stayed unmatched. This CDR3 spans 15 amino acids. Germline values: CDR1 MGHRA, CDR2 YSYEKL. As DNA, the CDR3 is TGCGCCAGCAGCCAAGACAGGGGGCGAGGTTCACCCCTCCACTTT. Protein sequence: CASSQDRGRGSPLHF.

V and J are TRBV7-9 and TRBJ1-3; D ambiguous. Germline loops: CDR1 SEHNR, CDR2 FQNEAQ (reference sequence). Trimming removed 5 bases at V and 0 bases at J, with 17 bases between. The CDR3 consists of 17 residues. The CDR3 region is CASSILGRLSSGNTIYF. DNA for the CDR3: TGTGCCAGCAGCATCCTCGGGAGGCTGAGCTCTGGAAACACCATATATTTT.

The gene calls are TRBV5-1 and TRBJ1-2, with 7 bases that match TRBD1. This CDR3 is built from 15 residues. CDR1 and CDR2 (germline): SGHRS, YFSETQ. Trimming cost V 0 bases and J 1 base; bases outside gene matches: 3. In nucleotides, the CDR3 is TGCGCCAGCAGCTTGGGAGGGACAGATAACTATGGCTACACCTTC. Translation gives CASSLGGTDNYGYTF.

The rearrangement uses TRBV4-1 and TRBJ2-3, with a weak D call TRBD1 (5 bases). The V end lost 2 bases, the J end lost 3 bases, and 12 bases lay between the germline ends. The CDR3 has 15 residues. Germline V lookup: CDR1 MGHRA, CDR2 YSYEKL. The CDR3 is CASSQSRQRTDTQYF. The CDR3 DNA reads TGCGCCAGCAGCCAATCGAGACAGAGGACAGATACGCAGTATTTT.

The J gene is TRBJ2-7, the V gene TRBV11-2; 9 nucleotides agree with TRBD1. V lost 1 base and J lost 2; bases outside the gene matches: 3. From germline, CDR1 is SGHAT and CDR2 FQNNGV. The CDR3 extends over 15 amino acids. The DNA of the CDR3 is TGTGCCAGCAGCTTAGTCGGGACAGGGACCTACGAGCAGTACTTC. It encodes CASSLVGTGTYEQYF.

The chain combines TRBV11-3 with TRBJ2-1; 11 positions agree with TRBD2. Germline CDR1 is SGHNT and CDR2 is YENEEA. This CDR3 spans 15 amino acids. The J segment lost 5 bases and the V segment lost 3 bases, leaving 3 bases of the junction unmatched. The CDR3 DNA follows: TGTGCCAGCAGCTTCCGACTAGCGGGGCACAATGAGCAGTTCTTC. It translates to CASSFRLAGHNEQFF.

The rearrangement links TRBV6-6 to TRBJ2-1; 9 nucleotides align to TRBD1. After removal of 6 bases from V and 4 bases from J, the junction contained 7 bases not matched to a gene. Germline CDR1 is MNHNY and CDR2 is SVGAGI (reference sequence). The CDR3 has 15 amino acids. This CDR3 reads CASRTGTGTYNEQFF. The CDR3 DNA sequence: TGTGCCAGCAGAACCGGGACAGGGACTTACAATGAGCAGTTCTTC.

Concerning this clone: The junction and the germline gene differ at one end; a read error may be behind it. The V call is TRBV5-4, the J call TRBJ2-5; 7 nucleotides match TRBD1. This CDR3 has 15 amino acids. CDR1 and CDR2 (germline): SGHNT, YYREEE (reference sequence). The CDR3 DNA reads as TGTGCCAGCAGCTTGTTACAGGGGTCCCAAGAGATCCAGTACTTC. Translating it yields CASSLLQGSQEIQYF.

The chain couples TRBV7-3 to TRBJ2-1; D is uncertain. CDR1 and CDR2 from the germline V gene are SGHTA and FQGTGA. The CDR3 has 15 residues. V was pared by 5 bases and J by 1 base, with 12 bases between. The CDR3 loop is CASSLMESSYNEQFF. As DNA, the CDR3 is TGTGCCAGCAGCCTAATGGAGAGTTCCTACAATGAGCAGTTCTTC.

The V gene is TRBV9, the J gene TRBJ2-1; 9 bases line up with TRBD2. The CDR3 consists of 20 residues. CDR1 is SGDLS, CDR2 YYNGEE, per germline. V lost 0 bases, J lost 6 bases, and 19 bases stayed unmatched. CDR3 coding DNA: TGTGCCAGCAGCGTAGGGCCTAGTAGAGTCCTAGCGGGACGTTTCAATGAGCAGTTCTTC. Translating gives CASSVGPSRVLAGRFNEQFF.

This chain joins TRBV9 and TRBJ1-1; 7 nucleotides align to TRBD1. The germline CDR1 and CDR2 sequences are SGDLS and YYNGEE. Trimming took 2 bases from V and 1 from J; bases not matched to a gene: 5. The length of the CDR3 is 15 residues. The CDR3 coding sequence is TGTGCCAGCAGCGTTACAGGGGAAGGGAACACTGAAGCTTTCTTT. The encoded protein is CASSVTGEGNTEAFF.

CDR3 DNA: TGTGCCAGCAGTTTTCAGGGAACGGGAAACACCATATATTTT. It yields the protein CASSFQGTGNTIYF. This chain uses TRBV28 with TRBJ1-3; D might be TRBD1 (5 bases). CDR1 and CDR2 from the germline V gene are MDHEN and SYDVKM. Trimming removed 3 bases at V and 4 bases at J, with 10 bases between. The CDR3 has 14 amino acids. The variable domain in full, completed from reference TRBV28 and TRBJ1-3, reads DVKVTQSSRYLVKRTGEKVFLECVQDMDHENMFWYRQDPGLGLRLIYFSYDVKMKEKGDIPEGYSVSREKKERFSLILESASTNQTSMYLCASSFQGTGNTIYFGEGSWLTVV.

This clone was observed once. The V gene is TRBV7-3, the J gene TRBJ1-4; TRBD1 matches 8 bases. With 5 bases clipped from V and 8 bases from J, the junction kept 7 bases outside the gene matches. Germline CDR1 reads SGHTA; CDR2 reads FQGTGA. The CDR3 is 14 residues long. The CDR3 reads CASSPGGGGEKLFF. The CDR3 bases are TGTGCCAGCAGCCCAGGGGGCGGTGGAGAAAAACTGTTTTTT. The whole variable domain, remainder taken from reference TRBV7-3 and TRBJ1-4, is GAGVSQTPSNKVTEKGKYVELRCDPISGHTALYWYRQSLGQGPEFLIYFQGTGAADDSGLPNDRFFAVRPEGSVSTLKIQRTERGDSAVYLCASSPGGGGEKLFFGSGTQLSVL.

This sequence joins TRBV4-1 and TRBJ1-5; maybe TRBD1 (6 bases). V was shortened by 2 bases and J by 4 bases, with 12 bases between the two germline ends. The CDR3 has 15 amino acids. Germline-derived CDR1 and CDR2 are MGHRA and YSYEKL. CDR3 DNA: TGCGCCAGCAGCCAAAAGGGGGAGGGGAATCAGCCCCAGCATTTT. Residues: CASSQKGEGNQPQHF.

The CDR3 coding sequence is TGCGCCAGCAGCCAACCCGGGTCCCCCTACGAGCAGTACTTC. Its protein product is CASSQPGSPYEQYF. The V gene is TRBV4-1, the J gene TRBJ2-7; no clear D gene. V gave up 2 bases and J gave up 2 bases, with 10 bases separating them. This CDR3 region has 14 residues. The germline V gene has CDR1 MGHRA and CDR2 YSYEKL.

The chain uses TRBV14 and TRBJ2-7; 7 bases agree with TRBD2. Unmatched junction bases numbered 15, after V lost 1 base and J lost 3 bases. The CDR3 consists of 18 residues. CDR1 and CDR2 (germline): SGHDN, FVKESK. The CDR3 loop is CASSQGPTSLPMLYEQYF. The CDR3 DNA sequence: TGTGCCAGCAGCCAAGGACCGACTAGCCTCCCCATGCTCTACGAGCAGTACTTC. Looking up the rest from reference TRBV14 and TRBJ2-7 gives the full variable domain: EAGVTQFPSHSVIEKGQTVTLRCDPISGHDNLYWYRRVMGKEIKFLLHFVKESKQDESGMPNNRFLAERTGGTYSTLKVQPAELEDSGVYFCASSQGPTSLPMLYEQYFGPGTRLTVT.

This clone counts as medium-sized (0.01 to 0.1%). V gene TRBV30 combines with J gene TRBJ2-7, with D unclear. Trimming left V 2 bases short and J 0 bases short, with 14 bases between. The CDR3 is 15 amino acids. CDR1 and CDR2 (germline): GTSNPN, SVGIG (reference sequence). The CDR3 loop is CAWSPTWALSYEQYF. The CDR3 bases are TGTGCCTGGAGTCCTACTTGGGCCCTCTCCTACGAGCAGTACTTC.

V and J are TRBV15 and TRBJ2-3, with D tentatively TRBD1 (5 bases). This CDR3 has 13 amino acids. Trimming pared 3 bases from V and 6 bases from J, leaving 10 bases between. CDR1 is LNHNV, CDR2 YYDKDF, per germline (reference sequence). As DNA, the CDR3 is TGTGCCACCAGCAGGGGGCCGGATGATACGCAGTATTTT. This gives the protein CATSRGPDDTQYF.

This clone was observed a few times. CDR3 sequence reads: CASSYLGERANNEQFF. In DNA, the CDR3 is TGTGCCAGCAGTTACCTTGGGGAGCGAGCTAACAATGAGCAGTTCTTC. V usage is TRBV6-6 and J usage is TRBJ2-1, with D maybe TRBD2 (5 bases). Trimming stripped 2 bases from V and 5 bases from J, with 16 bases between. This CDR3 contains 16 residues. Germline lookup yields CDR1 MNHNY and CDR2 SVGAGI (reference sequence).

This sequence joins TRBV5-1 and TRBJ2-1, with D hard to call. The germline gives CDR1 SGHRS, CDR2 YFSETQ. This CDR3 contains 12 residues. Trimming took off 7 bases at V and 3 bases at J, with 8 bases between the two ends. CDR3 coding DNA: TGCGCCAGCCGAGGCAGCTACAATGAGCAGTTCTTC. Encoded protein: CASRGSYNEQFF.

The chain couples TRBV5-5 to TRBJ2-3; TRBD1 is a possible D gene (5 bases). The CDR3 consists of 12 residues. The V end lost 4 bases, the J end lost 6 bases, and 9 bases lay between the germline ends. Germline lookup yields CDR1 SGHKS and CDR2 YYEKEE (reference sequence). CDR3 bases: TGTGCCAGCAGCCCCAGGGTGGATACGCAGTATTTT. Its protein product is CASSPRVDTQYF.